This passage covers 18 T cell receptor beta chains from one sample sequenced in a study of shared clonotypes between healthy human individuals (dated by TCRdb to 2019 to 2021). Library creation used the immunoSEQ multiplex PCR assay. TCRdb took this table from immuneACCESS and kept in-frame rearrangements with V and J called. Such tables lack part of the clones; where checked against another copy, unresolved V genes explain under half of the gap, and the rest is unexplained. Recorded for this sample are approximately 1.9 million clones; around 95% of them occurred a single time. About 1.7% of the sample belongs to the ten largest clones. For the CD8 naive samples, CD45RO-negative cells were positively selected for CCR7, yielding a CD45RA+CCR7+ population from which TemRA cells were excluded. The sequenced sample consisted of naive CD8+ T cells from PBMCs. Per the publication, the cell subset or site label means: CD45RA+CCR7+. These receptors were obtained from a man aged 18 to 35 in good health. Some clones in this sample may be carry-over from other donors' samples.

The rearrangement links TRBV28 to TRBJ1-5; D not resolved. The CDR3 sequence is 15 residues long. CDR1 is MDHEN, CDR2 SYDVKM, per germline. The V end lost 4 bases, the J end lost 5 bases, and 15 bases lay between the germline ends. The chain's CDR3 is CASSWQNRGYQPQHF. DNA for the CDR3: TGTGCCAGCAGTTGGCAAAATCGAGGTTATCAGCCCCAGCATTTT.

The chain carries TRBV14 and TRBJ2-1; D unclear. V lost 1 base and J 8 bases, leaving 18 bases between the germline ends. Germline assignment: CDR1 SGHDN and CDR2 FVKESK. The CDR3 runs 16 residues. The CDR3 DNA sequence: TGTGCCAGCAGCCAAGTAGATCGACCGCAAGGGCATGAGCAGTTCTTC. It yields the protein CASSQVDRPQGHEQFF.

The gene calls are TRBV28 and TRBJ2-1; D is unclear. This CDR3 is built from 15 residues. The ends were cut back, 6 bases at V and 0 bases at J, with 12 bases in the middle. Per the germline V gene, CDR1 is MDHEN and CDR2 is SYDVKM. CDR3 residues: CASSPDWSSYNEQFF. The CDR3 nucleotides are TGTGCCAGCAGCCCCGACTGGAGCTCCTACAATGAGCAGTTCTTC.

The chain recombines TRBV6-4 with TRBJ2-1; the D gene is possibly TRBD2 (7 bases). There are 14 residues in the CDR3. V was clipped by 5 bases and J by 9 bases, with 17 bases between them. From germline, CDR1 is MRHNA and CDR2 SNTAGT. CDR3 sequence reads: CASSSREGGFEQFF. The CDR3 DNA is TGTGCCAGCAGTTCGAGGGAGGGGGGGTTTGAGCAGTTCTTC.

J is TRBJ1-4 and V is TRBV27, with TRBD1 matching 7 bases. With V trimmed by 6 bases and J by 10 bases, 20 bases remained unmatched. Germline CDR1 and CDR2: MNHEY and SMNVEV (reference sequence). This CDR3 has 17 residues. CDR3 bases: TGTGCCAGCAGGAGGGATCAGACAGGGAGGTGGGACGGAAAACTGTTTTTT. This codes for CASRRDQTGRWDGKLFF. Full variable domain (missing parts from reference TRBV27 and TRBJ1-4): EAQVTQNPRYLITVTGKKLTVTCSQNMNHEYMSWYRQDPGLGLRQIYYSMNVEVTDKGDVPEGYKVSRKEKRNFPLILESPSPNQTSLYFCASRRDQTGRWDGKLFFGSGTQLSVL.

The chain is built from TRBV4-2 and TRBJ2-5; D is unclear. Germline CDR1 LGHNA, CDR2 YNFKEQ. Between the trimmed V and J ends, which lost 0 bases and 1 base, there was a span of 9 bases. This CDR3 is built from 15 residues. CDR3 sequence reads: CASSQDITLQETQYF. Here the CDR3 DNA reads TGTGCCAGCAGCCAAGATATTACCCTCCAAGAGACCCAGTACTTC.

J is TRBJ1-5 and V is TRBV18; TRBD1 aligns across 7 bases. This CDR3 has 15 amino acids. Per the germline V gene, CDR1 is KGHSH and CDR2 is LQKENI. J lost 8 bases, V lost 5 bases, and 12 bases had no gene match. The CDR3 protein is CASSAGTASSEPQHF. CDR3 nucleotide sequence: TGTGCCAGCTCAGCTGGGACAGCCTCCTCGGAGCCCCAGCATTTT.

The genes are TRBV15 and TRBJ2-7, with D tentatively TRBD2 (6 bases). Germline V CDR1 and CDR2: LNHNV, YYDKDF (reference sequence). Trimming left V 1 base short and J 5 bases short, with 18 bases between. This CDR3 region has 16 residues. The CDR3 nucleotides read TGTGCCACCAGCAGAGGGGTAACTAGCCGAGTGGACGAGCAGTACTTC. This encodes CATSRGVTSRVDEQYF.

Note on this clone: Within the sample, other DNA sequences also encode this same CDR3. This chain joins TRBV6-5 and TRBJ1-1; D not certain. Germline loops: CDR1 MNHEY, CDR2 SVGAGI. With 3 bases removed from V and 4 bases from J, the gap between germline ends came to 12 bases. The CDR3 spans 14 residues. The CDR3 spells CASSYSEGSTEAFF. CDR3 coding DNA: TGTGCCAGCAGTTATTCTGAGGGTTCCACTGAAGCTTTCTTT.

The chain combines TRBV4-3 with TRBJ2-1; 7 bases fit TRBD1. V gave up 3 bases and J gave up 9 bases; unmatched junction bases: 5. From germline, CDR1 is LGHNA and CDR2 YSLEER. The CDR3 runs to 13 residues. CDR3 nucleotide sequence: TGCGCCAGCAGCCACATCCGACAGGGTGAGCAGTTCTTC. Encoded protein: CASSHIRQGEQFF.

The rearrangement links TRBV7-9 to TRBJ2-2; 12 bases match TRBD2. Trimming removed 5 bases from V and 6 bases from J; junction bases left unmatched: 10. Per the germline V gene, CDR1 is SEHNR and CDR2 is FQNEAQ (reference sequence). This CDR3 comprises 17 residues. CDR3 protein: CASSPPTSGRGPGELFF. The CDR3, as DNA: TGTGCCAGCAGCCCCCCGACTAGCGGGAGAGGTCCCGGGGAGCTGTTTTTT.

The sample holds one count of this clone. V and J are TRBV4-3 and TRBJ2-7; D ambiguous. Trimming left V 1 base short and J 5 bases short, with 18 bases between. The V gene's germline CDR1 is LGHNA and CDR2 YSLEER. The CDR3 runs to 16 residues. Here the CDR3 DNA reads TGCGCCAGCAGCCAAGTCTATGGATCCTCGGGTAACGAGCAGTACTTC. Its protein product is CASSQVYGSSGNEQYF.

The chain recombines TRBV7-3 with TRBJ2-1; TRBD2 is a possible D gene (6 bases). V gave up 5 bases and J gave up 7 bases, with 15 bases separating them. Germline V lookup: CDR1 SGHTA, CDR2 FQGTGA. The CDR3 sequence is 14 residues long. The CDR3 here is CASSQAGGGNEQFF. The CDR3 bases are TGTGCCAGCAGCCAGGCGGGCGGAGGGAATGAGCAGTTCTTC.

The rearrangement joins TRBV29-1 to TRBJ2-5; 9 bases align to TRBD2. CDR3 length: 17 residues. CDR1 is SQVTM and CDR2 is ANQGSEA in the germline V gene. Trimming took 3 bases from V and 1 from J; bases not matched to a gene: 12. The CDR3, as DNA: TGCAGCGTTGAGGCACTAGCGGGTCACCTCGTCCAAGAGACCCAGTACTTC. Amino acid sequence: CSVEALAGHLVQETQYF.

The V call is TRBV7-6, the J call TRBJ2-7; 9 positions agree with TRBD2. This CDR3 is 13 amino acids long. CDR1 is SGHVS, CDR2 FNYEAQ, per germline. V shed 5 bases, J shed 6 bases, and the junction held 5 bases outside the gene matches. This CDR3 is CASSPGTSREQYF. CDR3 nucleotides: TGTGCCAGCAGCCCCGGGACTAGCCGCGAGCAGTACTTC.

The chain joins TRBV7-3 to TRBJ2-7, with 10 bases fitting TRBD2. Losses at the gene ends were 5 bases for V and 5 bases for J; bases not matched to a gene: 3. Germline V gives CDR1 SGHTA, CDR2 FQGTGA. The length of the CDR3 is 13 residues. The CDR3 bases are TGTGCCAGCAGCCGACTAGCGGGCCACGAGCAGTACTTC. Protein: CASSRLAGHEQYF.

The chain combines TRBV27 with TRBJ2-1, with TRBD2 identical over 11 bases. This CDR3 has 16 residues. Germline loops: CDR1 MNHEY, CDR2 SMNVEV (reference sequence). The junction had 14 bases not matched to a gene; V was cut back by 4 bases and J by 12 bases. CDR3 sequence reads: CASSSFGGLAEQGQFF. The CDR3 region has the DNA TGTGCCAGCAGTTCTTTCGGGGGACTAGCGGAACAAGGGCAGTTCTTC.

The gene calls are TRBV27 and TRBJ2-7, with 8 bases lining up with TRBD1. This CDR3 spans 16 amino acids. Per germline, CDR1 MNHEY and CDR2 SMNVEV (reference sequence). The junction had 7 bases not matched to a gene; V was cut back by 0 bases and J by 3 bases. CDR3 in DNA: TGTGCCAGCAGTTTATCTCCAGGGGGCGGACTCTACGAGCAGTACTTC. It translates to CASSLSPGGGLYEQYF.